The present TCR beta chain was sequenced within a study of CD8 T cells in ankylosing spondylitis. Library preparation for TCR beta used quantitative 5'-RACE with molecular barcodes. TCRdb reanalysed the 5' RACE reads using MiXCR and keeps one entry per CDR3 protein. The table has some 800,000 distinct CDR3 sequences, roughly 10% seen once. This clonotype was observed a handful of times. Its antigen remains unknown. The ends lost 5 bases at V and 5 bases at J; junction bases unmatched: 13. The CDR3 spans 15 residues. Germline-derived CDR1 and CDR2 are DFQATT and SNEGSKA (reference sequence). Findings and caveats of the study: Disease-linked clones, CD8+, were relatively rare in peripheral blood. Prior literature has documented some motif variants in synovial fluid and blood from reactive arthritis. One TCR beta motif, made up of about 8 highly homologous variants, appeared characteristic of ankylosing spondylitis blood. Reportedly, matched ankylosing spondylitis synovial fluid was significantly enriched for disease-linked clones.

The source material was blood, either unsorted or a sorted T cell fraction (not recorded which). This sequence was found in a male donor with ankylosing spondylitis. The V call is TRBV20-1, the J call TRBJ2-5; TRBD2 matches 8 bases. CDR3 amino acids: CSALRMGTSDETQYF. CDR3 nucleotides: TGCAGTGCTCTGAGGATGGGGACTAGTGACGAGACCCAGTACTTC.